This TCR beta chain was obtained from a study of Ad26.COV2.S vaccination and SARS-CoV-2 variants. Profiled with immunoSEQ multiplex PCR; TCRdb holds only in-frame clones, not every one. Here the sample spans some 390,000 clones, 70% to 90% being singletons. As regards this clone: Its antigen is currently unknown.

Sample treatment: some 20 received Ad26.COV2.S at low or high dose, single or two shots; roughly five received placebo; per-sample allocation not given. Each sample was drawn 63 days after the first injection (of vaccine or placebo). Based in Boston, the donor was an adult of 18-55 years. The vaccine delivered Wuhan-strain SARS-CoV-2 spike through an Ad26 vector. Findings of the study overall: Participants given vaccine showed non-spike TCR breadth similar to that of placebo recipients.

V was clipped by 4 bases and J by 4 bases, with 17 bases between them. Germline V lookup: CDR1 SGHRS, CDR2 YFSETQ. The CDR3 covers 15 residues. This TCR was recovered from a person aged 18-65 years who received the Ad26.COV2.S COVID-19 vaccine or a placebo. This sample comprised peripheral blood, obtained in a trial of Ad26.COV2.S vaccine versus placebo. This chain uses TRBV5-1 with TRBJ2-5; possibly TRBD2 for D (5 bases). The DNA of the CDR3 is TGCGCCAGCAGCCCCGATGGCACCGCGGGAGAGACCCAGTACTTC. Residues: CASSPDGTAGETQYF.